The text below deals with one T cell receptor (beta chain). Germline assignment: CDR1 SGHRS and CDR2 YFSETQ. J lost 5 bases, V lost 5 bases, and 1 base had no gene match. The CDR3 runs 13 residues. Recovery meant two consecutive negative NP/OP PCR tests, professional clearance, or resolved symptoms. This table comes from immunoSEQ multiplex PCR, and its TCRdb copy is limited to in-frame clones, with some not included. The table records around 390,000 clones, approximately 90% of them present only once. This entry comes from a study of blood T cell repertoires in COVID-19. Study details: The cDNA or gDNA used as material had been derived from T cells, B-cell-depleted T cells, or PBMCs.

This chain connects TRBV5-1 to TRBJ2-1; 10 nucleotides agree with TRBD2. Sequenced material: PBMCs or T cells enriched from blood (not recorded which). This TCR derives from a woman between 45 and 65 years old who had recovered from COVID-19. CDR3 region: CASRLAGNNEQFF. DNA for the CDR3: TGCGCCAGCAGACTAGCGGGGAACAATGAGCAGTTCTTC.